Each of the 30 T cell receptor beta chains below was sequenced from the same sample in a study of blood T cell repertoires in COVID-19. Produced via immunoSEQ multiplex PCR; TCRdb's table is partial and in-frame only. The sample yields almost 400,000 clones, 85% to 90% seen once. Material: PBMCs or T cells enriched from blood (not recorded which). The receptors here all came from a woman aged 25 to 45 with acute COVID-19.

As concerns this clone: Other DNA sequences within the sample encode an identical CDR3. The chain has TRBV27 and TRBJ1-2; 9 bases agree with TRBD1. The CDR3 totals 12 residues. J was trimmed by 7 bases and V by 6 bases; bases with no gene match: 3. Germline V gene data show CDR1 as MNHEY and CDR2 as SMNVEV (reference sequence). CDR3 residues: CASRLTGGGYTF. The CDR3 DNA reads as TGTGCCAGCAGATTGACAGGGGGTGGCTACACCTTC.

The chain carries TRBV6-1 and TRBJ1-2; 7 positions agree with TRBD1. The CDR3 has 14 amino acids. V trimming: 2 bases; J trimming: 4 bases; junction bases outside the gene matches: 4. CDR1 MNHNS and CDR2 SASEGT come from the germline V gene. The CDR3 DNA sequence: TGTGCCAGCAGTGAATTGACAGGGATCTATGGCTACACCTTC. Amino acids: CASSELTGIYGYTF.

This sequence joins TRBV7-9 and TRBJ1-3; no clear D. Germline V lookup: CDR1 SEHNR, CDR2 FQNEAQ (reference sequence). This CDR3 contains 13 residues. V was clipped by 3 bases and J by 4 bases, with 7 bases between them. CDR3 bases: TGTGCCAGCAGCTTTTCTAGGGGAAACACCATATATTTT. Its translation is CASSFSRGNTIYF.

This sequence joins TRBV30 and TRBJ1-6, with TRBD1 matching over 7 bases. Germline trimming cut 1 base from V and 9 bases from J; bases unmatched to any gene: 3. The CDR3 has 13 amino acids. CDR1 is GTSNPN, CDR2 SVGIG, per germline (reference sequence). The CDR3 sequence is CAWSGQGGSPLHF. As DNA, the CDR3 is TGTGCCTGGAGTGGACAGGGAGGTTCACCCCTCCACTTT.

The CDR3 loop reads CASSPSGRREQYF. The CDR3 region has the DNA TGCGCCAGCAGCCCCTCGGGTAGGCGGGAGCAGTACTTC. The chain links TRBV23-1 to TRBJ2-7, with no clear D. TRBV23-1 is reported as an ORF; its role is uncertain. V gave up 6 bases and J gave up 7 bases, with 16 bases separating them. This CDR3 region has 13 residues.

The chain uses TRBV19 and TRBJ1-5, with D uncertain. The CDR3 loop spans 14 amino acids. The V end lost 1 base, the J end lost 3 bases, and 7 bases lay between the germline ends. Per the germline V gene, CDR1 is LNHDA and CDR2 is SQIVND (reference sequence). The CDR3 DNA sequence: TGTGCCAGTAGTATAGCGGGGATCAATCAGCCCCAGCATTTT. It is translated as CASSIAGINQPQHF.

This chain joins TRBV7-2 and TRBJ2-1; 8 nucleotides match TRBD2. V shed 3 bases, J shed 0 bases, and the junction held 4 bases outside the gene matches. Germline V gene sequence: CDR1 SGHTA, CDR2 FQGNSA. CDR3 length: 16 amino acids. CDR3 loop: CASSLSGGSSYNEQFF. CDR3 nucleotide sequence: TGTGCCAGCAGCTTGTCGGGGGGGAGCTCCTACAATGAGCAGTTCTTC.

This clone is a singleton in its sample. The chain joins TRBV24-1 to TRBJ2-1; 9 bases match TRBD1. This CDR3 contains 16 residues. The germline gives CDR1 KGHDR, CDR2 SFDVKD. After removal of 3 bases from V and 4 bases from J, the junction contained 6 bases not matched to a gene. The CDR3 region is CATSDRDRVGYNEQFF. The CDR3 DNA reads TGTGCCACCAGTGATCGGGACAGGGTGGGATACAATGAGCAGTTCTTC.

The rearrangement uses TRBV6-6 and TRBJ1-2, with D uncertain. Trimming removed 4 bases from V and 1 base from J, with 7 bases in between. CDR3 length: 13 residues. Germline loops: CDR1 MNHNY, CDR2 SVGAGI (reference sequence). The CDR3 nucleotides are TGTGCCAGCAGTTTACACCTTAACTATGGCTACACCTTC. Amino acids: CASSLHLNYGYTF.

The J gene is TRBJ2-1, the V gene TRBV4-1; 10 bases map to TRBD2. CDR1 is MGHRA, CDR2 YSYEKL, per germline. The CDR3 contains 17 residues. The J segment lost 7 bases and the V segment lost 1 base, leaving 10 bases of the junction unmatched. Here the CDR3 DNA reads TGCGCCAGCAGCCAAGTAATCCGAGCGGGGGGGCCAAATGAGCAGTTCTTC. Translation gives CASSQVIRAGGPNEQFF.

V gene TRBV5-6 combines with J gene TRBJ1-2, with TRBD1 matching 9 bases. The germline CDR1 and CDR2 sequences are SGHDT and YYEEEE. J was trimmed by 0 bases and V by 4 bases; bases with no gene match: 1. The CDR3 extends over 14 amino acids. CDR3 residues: CASSRDRANYGYTF. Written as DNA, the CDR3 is TGTGCCAGCAGCAGGGACAGGGCTAACTATGGCTACACCTTC.

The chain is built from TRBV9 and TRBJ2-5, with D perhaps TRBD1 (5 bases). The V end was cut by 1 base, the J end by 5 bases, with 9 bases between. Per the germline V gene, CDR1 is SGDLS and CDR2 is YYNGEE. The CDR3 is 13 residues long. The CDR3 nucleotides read TGTGCCAGCAGCGTACGACCAGGGGAGACCCAGTACTTC. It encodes CASSVRPGETQYF.

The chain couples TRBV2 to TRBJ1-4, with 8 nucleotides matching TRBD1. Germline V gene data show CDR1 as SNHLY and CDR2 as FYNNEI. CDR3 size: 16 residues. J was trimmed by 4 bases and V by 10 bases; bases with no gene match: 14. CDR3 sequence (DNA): TGTGCCACCCAGCTTTCGATACAGGGGGTTAATGAAAAACTGTTTTTT. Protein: CATQLSIQGVNEKLFF.

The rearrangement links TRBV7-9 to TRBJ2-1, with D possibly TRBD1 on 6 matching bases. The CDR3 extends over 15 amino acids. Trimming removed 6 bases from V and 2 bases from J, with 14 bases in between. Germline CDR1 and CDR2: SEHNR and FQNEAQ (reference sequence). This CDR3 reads CASSKGGEAYNEQFF. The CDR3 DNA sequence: TGTGCCAGCAGTAAAGGGGGAGAAGCCTACAATGAGCAGTTCTTC.

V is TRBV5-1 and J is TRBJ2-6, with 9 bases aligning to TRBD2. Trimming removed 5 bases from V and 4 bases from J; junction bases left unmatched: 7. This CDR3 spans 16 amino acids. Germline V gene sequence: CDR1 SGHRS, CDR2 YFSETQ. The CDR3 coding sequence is TGCGCCAGCAGAGCGGGGGGATCTCTCGGGGCCAACGTCCTGACTTTC. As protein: CASRAGGSLGANVLTF.

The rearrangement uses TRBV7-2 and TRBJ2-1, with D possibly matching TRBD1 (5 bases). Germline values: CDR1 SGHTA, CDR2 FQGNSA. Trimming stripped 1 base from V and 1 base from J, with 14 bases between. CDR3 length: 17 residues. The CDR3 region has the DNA TGTGCCAGCAGCTTAGGCGTCAGGGCCCAATCCTACAATGAGCAGTTCTTC. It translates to CASSLGVRAQSYNEQFF.

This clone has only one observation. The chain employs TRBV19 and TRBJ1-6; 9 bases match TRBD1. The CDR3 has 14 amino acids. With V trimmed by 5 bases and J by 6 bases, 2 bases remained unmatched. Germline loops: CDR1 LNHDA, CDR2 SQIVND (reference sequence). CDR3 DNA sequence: TGTGCCAGTAGTTGGACAGGGGTTAATTCACCCCTCCACTTT. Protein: CASSWTGVNSPLHF.

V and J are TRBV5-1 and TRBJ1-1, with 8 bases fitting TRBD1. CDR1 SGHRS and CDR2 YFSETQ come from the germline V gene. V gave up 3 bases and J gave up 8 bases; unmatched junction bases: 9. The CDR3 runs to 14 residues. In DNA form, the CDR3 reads TGCGCCAGCAGCTCCCCGACAGGGGCGGGAGAAGCTTTCTTT. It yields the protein CASSSPTGAGEAFF.

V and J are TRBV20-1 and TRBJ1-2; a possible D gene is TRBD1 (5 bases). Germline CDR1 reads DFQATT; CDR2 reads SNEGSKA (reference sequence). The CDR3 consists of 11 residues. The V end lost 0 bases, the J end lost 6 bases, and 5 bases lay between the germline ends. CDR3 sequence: CSARDRDGYTF. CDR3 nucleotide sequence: TGCAGTGCTAGAGACAGGGATGGCTACACCTTC.

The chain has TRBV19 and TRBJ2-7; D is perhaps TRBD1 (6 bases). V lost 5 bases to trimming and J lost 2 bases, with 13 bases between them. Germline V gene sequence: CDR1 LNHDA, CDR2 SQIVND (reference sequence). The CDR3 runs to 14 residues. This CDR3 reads CASSDTGTTYEQYF. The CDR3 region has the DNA TGTGCCAGTAGTGATACCGGGACAACCTACGAGCAGTACTTC.

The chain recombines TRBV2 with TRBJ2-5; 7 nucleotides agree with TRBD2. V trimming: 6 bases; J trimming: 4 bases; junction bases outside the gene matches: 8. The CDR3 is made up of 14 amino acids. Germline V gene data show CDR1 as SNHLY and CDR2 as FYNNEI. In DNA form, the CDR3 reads TGTGCCAGCAGGGGGGACTACCCAGGAGAGACCCAGTACTTC. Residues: CASRGDYPGETQYF.

The CDR3, as DNA: TGTGCCAGCAGTCCAAACGGTAGCGGGGGGGCCCTCAATGAGCAGTTCTTC. Translated, it gives CASSPNGSGGALNEQFF. J is TRBJ2-1 and V is TRBV2; the match to TRBD2 covers 11 bases. Germline CDR1 SNHLY, CDR2 FYNNEI. The CDR3 contains 17 residues. The J segment lost 6 bases and the V segment lost 5 bases, leaving 12 bases of the junction unmatched.

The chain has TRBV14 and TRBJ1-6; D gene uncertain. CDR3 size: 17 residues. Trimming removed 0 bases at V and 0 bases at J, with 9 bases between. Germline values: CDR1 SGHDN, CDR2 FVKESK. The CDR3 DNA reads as TGTGCCAGCAGCCAAGACTCCTCCAGCTCCTATAATTCACCCCTCCACTTT. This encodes CASSQDSSSSYNSPLHF.

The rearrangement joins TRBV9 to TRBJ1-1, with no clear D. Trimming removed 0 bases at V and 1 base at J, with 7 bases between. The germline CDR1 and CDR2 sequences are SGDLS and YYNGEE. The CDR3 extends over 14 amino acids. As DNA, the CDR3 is TGTGCCAGCAGCGTAGGGGAGTGGAACACTGAAGCTTTCTTT. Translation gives CASSVGEWNTEAFF.

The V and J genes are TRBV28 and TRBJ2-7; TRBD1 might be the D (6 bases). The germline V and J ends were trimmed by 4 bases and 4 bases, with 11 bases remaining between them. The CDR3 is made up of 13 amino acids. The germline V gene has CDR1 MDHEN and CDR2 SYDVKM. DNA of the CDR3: TGTGCCAGCAGTTCCCACAGGGCTTACGAGCAGTACTTC. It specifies CASSSHRAYEQYF.

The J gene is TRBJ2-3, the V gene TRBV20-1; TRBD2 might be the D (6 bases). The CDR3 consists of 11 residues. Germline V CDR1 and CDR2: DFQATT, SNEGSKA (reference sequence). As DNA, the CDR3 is TGCAGCGGGGGTCGCACAGATACGCAGTATTTT. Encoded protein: CSGGRTDTQYF.

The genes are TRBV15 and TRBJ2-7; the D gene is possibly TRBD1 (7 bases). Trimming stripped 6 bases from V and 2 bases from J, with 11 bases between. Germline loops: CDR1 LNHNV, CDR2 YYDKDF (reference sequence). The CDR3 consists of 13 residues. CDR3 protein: CATSPGGTYEQYF. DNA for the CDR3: TGTGCCACCAGTCCAGGGGGGACCTACGAGCAGTACTTC.

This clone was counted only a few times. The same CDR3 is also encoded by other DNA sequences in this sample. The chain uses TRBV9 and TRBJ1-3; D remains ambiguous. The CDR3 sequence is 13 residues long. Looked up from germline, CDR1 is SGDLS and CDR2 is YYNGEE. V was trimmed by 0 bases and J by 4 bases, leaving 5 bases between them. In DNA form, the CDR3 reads TGTGCCAGCAGCGTAGAATCGGGAAACACCATATATTTT. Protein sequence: CASSVESGNTIYF. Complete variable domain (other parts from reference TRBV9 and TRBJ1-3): DSGVTQTPKHLITATGQRVTLRCSPRSGDLSVYWYQQSLDQGLQFLIQYYNGEERAKGNILERFSAQQFPDLHSELNLSSLELGDSALYFCASSVESGNTIYFGEGSWLTVV.

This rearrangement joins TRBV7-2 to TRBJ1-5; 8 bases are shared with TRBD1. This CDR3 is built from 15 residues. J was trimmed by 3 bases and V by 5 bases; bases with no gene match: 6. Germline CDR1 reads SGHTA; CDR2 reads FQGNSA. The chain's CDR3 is CASSAQTGVNQPQHF. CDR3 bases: TGTGCCAGCAGCGCCCAGACAGGGGTCAATCAGCCCCAGCATTTT.

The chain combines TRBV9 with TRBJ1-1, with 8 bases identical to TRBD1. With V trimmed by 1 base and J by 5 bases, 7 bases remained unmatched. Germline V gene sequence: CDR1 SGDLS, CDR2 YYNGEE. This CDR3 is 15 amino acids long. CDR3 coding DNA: TGTGCCAGCAGCGTAATACAGGGGGGAGGGACTGAAGCTTTCTTT. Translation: CASSVIQGGGTEAFF.